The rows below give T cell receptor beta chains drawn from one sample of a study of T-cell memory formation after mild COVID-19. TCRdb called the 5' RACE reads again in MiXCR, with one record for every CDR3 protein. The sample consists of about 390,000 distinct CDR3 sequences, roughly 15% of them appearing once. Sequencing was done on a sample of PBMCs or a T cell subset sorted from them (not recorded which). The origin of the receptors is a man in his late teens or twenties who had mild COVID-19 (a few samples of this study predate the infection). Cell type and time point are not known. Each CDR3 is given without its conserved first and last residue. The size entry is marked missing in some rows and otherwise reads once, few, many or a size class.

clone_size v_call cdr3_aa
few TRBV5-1 ASRGTEKGNSPLH
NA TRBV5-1 ASSVRGGRNTDTQY
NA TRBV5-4 ASSSRDRDEKLF
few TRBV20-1 SARDLAGGYYNEQF
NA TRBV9 ASSVSGGALTDTQY
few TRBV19 ASSLNGPRQGVSQPQH
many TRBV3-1 ASSQDSGGFTDTQY
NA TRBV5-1 ATRPGTGVTYEQY
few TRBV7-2 ASSLAVGQGAPLH
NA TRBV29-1 SVEGLAVNTDTQY
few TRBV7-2 ASSVELAGGPGFRTQY
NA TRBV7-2 ASCPLAGELF
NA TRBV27 ASSITSGGAYEQF
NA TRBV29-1 SVNRGNTGELF
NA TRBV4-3 ASRGTGLYGYT
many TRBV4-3 ASSQDLGGPPTNEQF
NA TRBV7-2 ASSLGGPLAF
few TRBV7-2 ASSLDRLGGYT
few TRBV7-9 ASSLGLAGVYTQY
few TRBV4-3 ASSQDQWRGRYEQF
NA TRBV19 ASSSLARETQY
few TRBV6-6 ASSSSDITGELF
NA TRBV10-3 AIRGTGGGRTEAF
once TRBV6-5 ASSYSGGRTNYGYT
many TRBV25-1 ASSGPGSSYNSPLH
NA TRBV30 AWINWFLDTQY
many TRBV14 ASSHLGADGYT
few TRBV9 ASQTGVGNQPQH
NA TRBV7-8 ASSSPLAGSYNEQF
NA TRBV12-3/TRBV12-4 ASSFGIMGYGYT
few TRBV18 ASSLGQGAQPQH
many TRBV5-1 ASSLAPRTVEQY
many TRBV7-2 ASTRAGAYEQY
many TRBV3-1 ASSPEIGKGGYYEQY
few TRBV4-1 ASSHDWGGLAATGELF
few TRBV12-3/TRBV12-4 ASSFNGGTEAF
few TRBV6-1 ASSSQSTGDTQY
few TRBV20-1 SAGTGANSYEQY
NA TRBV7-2 ASSPSAGGNEQF
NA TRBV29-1 SVLEGGRETQY
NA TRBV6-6 ASHRSGNTIY
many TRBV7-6 ASSPGSGETQY
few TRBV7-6 ASSLYVGGPSYNEQF
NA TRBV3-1 ASSPGQGPAAF
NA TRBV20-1 SARVLGYEQY
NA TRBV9 ASSVASQETQY
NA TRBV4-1 ASSQFGTYGYT
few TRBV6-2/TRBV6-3 ASRVGQLQETQY
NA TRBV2 ASSAQGTWEQY
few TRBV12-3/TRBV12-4 ASSETGKAFQPQH
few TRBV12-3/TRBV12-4 ASSLDQGLAGGFDTQY
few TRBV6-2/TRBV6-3 ASTEPEPAEAF
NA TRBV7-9 ASSEHGGQDTQY
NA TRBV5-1 ASSLTSALNTEAF